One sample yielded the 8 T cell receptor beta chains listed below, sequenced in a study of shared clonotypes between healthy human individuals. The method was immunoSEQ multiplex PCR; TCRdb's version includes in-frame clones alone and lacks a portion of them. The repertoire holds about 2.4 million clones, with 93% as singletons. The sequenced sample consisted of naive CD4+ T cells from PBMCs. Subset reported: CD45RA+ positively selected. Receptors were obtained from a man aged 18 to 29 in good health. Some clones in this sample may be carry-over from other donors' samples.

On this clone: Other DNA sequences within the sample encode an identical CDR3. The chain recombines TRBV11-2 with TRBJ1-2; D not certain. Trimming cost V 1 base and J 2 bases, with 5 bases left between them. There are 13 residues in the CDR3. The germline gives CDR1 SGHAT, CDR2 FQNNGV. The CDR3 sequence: CASSLVGNYGYTF. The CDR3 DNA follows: TGTGCCAGCAGCTTAGTGGGGAACTATGGCTACACCTTC.

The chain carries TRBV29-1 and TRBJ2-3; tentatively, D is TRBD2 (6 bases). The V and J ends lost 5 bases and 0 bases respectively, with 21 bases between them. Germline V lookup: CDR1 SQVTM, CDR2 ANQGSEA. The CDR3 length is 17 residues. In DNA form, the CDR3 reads TGCAGCGTTTCTTCTGCAACTACGGGAGCTAGCACAGATACGCAGTATTTT. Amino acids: CSVSSATTGASTDTQYF.

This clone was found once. Written as DNA, the CDR3 is TGCGCCAGCAGCTTGGGGGCAGGCTCAGCCTACGAGCAGTACTTC. It encodes CASSLGAGSAYEQYF. The J gene is TRBJ2-7, the V gene TRBV5-1; D gene unclear. Per germline, CDR1 SGHRS and CDR2 YFSETQ. V was clipped by 0 bases and J by 2 bases, with 12 bases between them. The CDR3 is made up of 15 amino acids.

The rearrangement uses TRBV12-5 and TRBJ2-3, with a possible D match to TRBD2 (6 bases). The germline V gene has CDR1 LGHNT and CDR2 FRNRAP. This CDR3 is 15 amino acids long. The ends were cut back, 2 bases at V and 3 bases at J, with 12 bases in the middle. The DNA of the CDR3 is TGTGCTAGTGGTTTGCTGGGAAGCGGGACAGATACGCAGTATTTT. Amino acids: CASGLLGSGTDTQYF.

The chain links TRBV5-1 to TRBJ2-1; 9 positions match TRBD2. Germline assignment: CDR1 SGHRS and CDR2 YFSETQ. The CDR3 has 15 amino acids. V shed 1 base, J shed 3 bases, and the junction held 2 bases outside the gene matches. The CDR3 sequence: CASSLWREGYNEQFF. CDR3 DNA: TGCGCCAGCAGCTTGTGGCGGGAGGGCTACAATGAGCAGTTCTTC.

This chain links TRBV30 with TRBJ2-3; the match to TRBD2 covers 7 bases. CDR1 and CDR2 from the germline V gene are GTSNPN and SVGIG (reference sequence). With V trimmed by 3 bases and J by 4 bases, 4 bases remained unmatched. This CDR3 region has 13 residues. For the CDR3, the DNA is TGTGCCTGGAGCAACCGGGGGGCAGATACGCAGTATTTT. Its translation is CAWSNRGADTQYF. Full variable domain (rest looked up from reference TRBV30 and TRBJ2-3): SQTIHQWPATLVQPVGSPLSLECTVEGTSNPNLYWYRQAAGRGLQLLFYSVGIGQISSEVPQNLSASRPQDRQFILSSKKLLLSDSGFYLCAWSNRGADTQYFGPGTRLTVL.

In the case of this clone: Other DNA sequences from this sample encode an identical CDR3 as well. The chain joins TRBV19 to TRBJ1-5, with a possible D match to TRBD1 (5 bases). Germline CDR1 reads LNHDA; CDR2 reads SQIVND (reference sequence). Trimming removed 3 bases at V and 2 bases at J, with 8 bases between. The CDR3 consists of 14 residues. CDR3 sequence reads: CASSIVGGNQPQHF. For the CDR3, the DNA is TGTGCCAGTAGTATTGTGGGGGGCAATCAGCCCCAGCATTTT.

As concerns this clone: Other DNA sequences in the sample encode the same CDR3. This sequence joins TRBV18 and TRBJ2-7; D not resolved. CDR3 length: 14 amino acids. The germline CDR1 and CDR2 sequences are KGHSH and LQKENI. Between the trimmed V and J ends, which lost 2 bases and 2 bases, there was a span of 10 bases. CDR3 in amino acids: CASSPSGDTYEQYF. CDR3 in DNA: TGTGCCAGCTCACCATCCGGTGATACCTACGAGCAGTACTTC.